The clone carrying this T cell receptor beta chain was observed at least ten times. Its antigen is not identified. The ends were cut back, 5 bases at V and 3 bases at J, with 11 bases in the middle. The germline V gene encodes CDR1 MNHNS and CDR2 SASEGT. The CDR3 spans 14 residues. This entry is derived from a study of identical twins. Study-level points and caveats: Within beta out-of-frame sequences, the excess sharing observed between twins was weaker. Models underestimated TCR alpha sharing (out-of-frame) in monozygotic twins.

MiXCR, run by TCRdb on the 5' RACE reads, gives a single entry per CDR3 protein. This repertoire shows some 500,000 distinct CDR3 sequences, more than 9% found once; its top ten account for 2.5% to 3.5%. These same data were also listed under a study on yellow fever vaccine responses in identical twins.

The chain carries TRBV6-1 and TRBJ1-5; D is possibly TRBD1 (5 bases). The TCR comes from a woman aged 18-29 years in good health. What was sequenced was PBMCs. The chain's CDR3 is CASSRGRHNQPQHF. Written as DNA, the CDR3 is TGTGCCAGCAGTAGGGGACGGCACAATCAGCCCCAGCATTTT.